These T cell receptor beta chains were read from a single sample in a study of blood T cell repertoires in COVID-19. Here immunoSEQ multiplex PCR was the method, and the copy in TCRdb shows in-frame clones only, minus some. This sample yields approximately 400,000 clones, of which around 87% are seen a single time; 1% to 1.5% belongs to the top ten. Sequences were obtained from PBMCs or T cells enriched from blood (not recorded which). Receptors originate from a man aged 25 to 40 who had recovered from COVID-19. The CDR3 runs from the conserved cysteine through the conserved F or W. A D gene is named only where the DNA matches it firmly. Clone size is not always given. Where it is, it says once, few, many or a class for expanded clones.

>TRBV10-3|TRBD1|TRBJ2-1|.
CASRDRDGEQFF
TGTGCCTCAAGGGACAGGGATGGCGAGCAGTTCTTC
>TRBV9|.|TRBJ2-3|.
CASSATGDETDTQYF
TGTGCCAGCAGCGCCACCGGGGATGAGACAGATACGCAGTATTTT
>TRBV6-6|.|TRBJ1-6|.
CASGLVGGEPGSYNSPLHF
TGTGCCAGCGGTCTAGTCGGGGGGGAACCGGGCTCCTATAATTCACCCCTCCACTTT
>TRBV6-1|.|TRBJ2-2|.
CASSERRGLTDGELFF
TGTGCCAGCAGTGAAAGGAGGGGGCTAACGGACGGGGAGCTGTTTTTT
>TRBV15|TRBD1|TRBJ2-2|.
CATSEGGQGLLGELFF
TGTGCCACCAGCGAGGGGGGACAGGGACTTCTCGGGGAGCTGTTTTTT
>TRBV30|TRBD1|TRBJ1-1|.
CARDRLNTEAFF
TGTGCCCGGGACAGACTGAACACTGAAGCTTTCTTT
>TRBV7-9|.|TRBJ1-5|.
CASTGNRNQPQHF
TGTGCCTCCACCGGTAACAGGAATCAGCCCCAGCATTTT
>TRBV18|TRBD2|TRBJ2-1|.
CASSPSGGAYNEQFF
TGTGCCAGCTCACCTAGCGGGGGGGCCTACAATGAGCAGTTCTTC
>TRBV29-1|.|TRBJ1-2|.
CSVDFPERTADGYTF
TGCAGCGTTGACTTCCCGGAGAGGACTGCAGATGGCTACACCTTC
>TRBV10-2|.|TRBJ2-3|.
CASTGGTDTQYF
TGCGCCAGCACTGGGGGGACAGATACGCAGTATTTT
>TRBV21-1|.|TRBJ1-4|.
CASKTGTGVSFTNEKLFF
TGTGCCAGCAAAACAGGGACAGGGGTCTCCTTTACTAATGAAAAACTGTTTTTT
>TRBV6-5|.|TRBJ1-3|.
CASSNGANTIYF
TGTGCCAGCAGCAACGGAGCTAACACCATATATTTT
>TRBV5-6|TRBD1|TRBJ1-1|.
CASSWGTEVNTEAFF
TGTGCCAGCAGCTGGGGGACAGAAGTTAACACTGAAGCTTTCTTT
>TRBV3-1/TRBV3-2|.|TRBJ1-1|.
CASTQGLWTEAFF
TGTGCCAGCACGCAGGGACTTTGGACTGAAGCTTTCTTT
>TRBV3-1/TRBV3-2|.|TRBJ1-6|.
CASSQGAGRSPLHF
TGTGCCAGCAGCCAAGGGGCAGGGAGGTCACCCCTCCACTTT
>TRBV6-5|.|TRBJ1-6|few
CASSYPGHNSPLHF
TGTGCCAGCAGTTACCCGGGACACAATTCACCCCTCCACTTT
>TRBV11-2|.|TRBJ2-3|few
CASSLEMGGTDTQYF
TGTGCCAGCAGCTTAGAAATGGGCGGGACAGATACGCAGTATTTT
>TRBV30|.|TRBJ1-1|.
CAWSQLHLMNTEAFF
TGTGCCTGGAGCCAACTGCATCTTATGAACACTGAAGCTTTCTTT